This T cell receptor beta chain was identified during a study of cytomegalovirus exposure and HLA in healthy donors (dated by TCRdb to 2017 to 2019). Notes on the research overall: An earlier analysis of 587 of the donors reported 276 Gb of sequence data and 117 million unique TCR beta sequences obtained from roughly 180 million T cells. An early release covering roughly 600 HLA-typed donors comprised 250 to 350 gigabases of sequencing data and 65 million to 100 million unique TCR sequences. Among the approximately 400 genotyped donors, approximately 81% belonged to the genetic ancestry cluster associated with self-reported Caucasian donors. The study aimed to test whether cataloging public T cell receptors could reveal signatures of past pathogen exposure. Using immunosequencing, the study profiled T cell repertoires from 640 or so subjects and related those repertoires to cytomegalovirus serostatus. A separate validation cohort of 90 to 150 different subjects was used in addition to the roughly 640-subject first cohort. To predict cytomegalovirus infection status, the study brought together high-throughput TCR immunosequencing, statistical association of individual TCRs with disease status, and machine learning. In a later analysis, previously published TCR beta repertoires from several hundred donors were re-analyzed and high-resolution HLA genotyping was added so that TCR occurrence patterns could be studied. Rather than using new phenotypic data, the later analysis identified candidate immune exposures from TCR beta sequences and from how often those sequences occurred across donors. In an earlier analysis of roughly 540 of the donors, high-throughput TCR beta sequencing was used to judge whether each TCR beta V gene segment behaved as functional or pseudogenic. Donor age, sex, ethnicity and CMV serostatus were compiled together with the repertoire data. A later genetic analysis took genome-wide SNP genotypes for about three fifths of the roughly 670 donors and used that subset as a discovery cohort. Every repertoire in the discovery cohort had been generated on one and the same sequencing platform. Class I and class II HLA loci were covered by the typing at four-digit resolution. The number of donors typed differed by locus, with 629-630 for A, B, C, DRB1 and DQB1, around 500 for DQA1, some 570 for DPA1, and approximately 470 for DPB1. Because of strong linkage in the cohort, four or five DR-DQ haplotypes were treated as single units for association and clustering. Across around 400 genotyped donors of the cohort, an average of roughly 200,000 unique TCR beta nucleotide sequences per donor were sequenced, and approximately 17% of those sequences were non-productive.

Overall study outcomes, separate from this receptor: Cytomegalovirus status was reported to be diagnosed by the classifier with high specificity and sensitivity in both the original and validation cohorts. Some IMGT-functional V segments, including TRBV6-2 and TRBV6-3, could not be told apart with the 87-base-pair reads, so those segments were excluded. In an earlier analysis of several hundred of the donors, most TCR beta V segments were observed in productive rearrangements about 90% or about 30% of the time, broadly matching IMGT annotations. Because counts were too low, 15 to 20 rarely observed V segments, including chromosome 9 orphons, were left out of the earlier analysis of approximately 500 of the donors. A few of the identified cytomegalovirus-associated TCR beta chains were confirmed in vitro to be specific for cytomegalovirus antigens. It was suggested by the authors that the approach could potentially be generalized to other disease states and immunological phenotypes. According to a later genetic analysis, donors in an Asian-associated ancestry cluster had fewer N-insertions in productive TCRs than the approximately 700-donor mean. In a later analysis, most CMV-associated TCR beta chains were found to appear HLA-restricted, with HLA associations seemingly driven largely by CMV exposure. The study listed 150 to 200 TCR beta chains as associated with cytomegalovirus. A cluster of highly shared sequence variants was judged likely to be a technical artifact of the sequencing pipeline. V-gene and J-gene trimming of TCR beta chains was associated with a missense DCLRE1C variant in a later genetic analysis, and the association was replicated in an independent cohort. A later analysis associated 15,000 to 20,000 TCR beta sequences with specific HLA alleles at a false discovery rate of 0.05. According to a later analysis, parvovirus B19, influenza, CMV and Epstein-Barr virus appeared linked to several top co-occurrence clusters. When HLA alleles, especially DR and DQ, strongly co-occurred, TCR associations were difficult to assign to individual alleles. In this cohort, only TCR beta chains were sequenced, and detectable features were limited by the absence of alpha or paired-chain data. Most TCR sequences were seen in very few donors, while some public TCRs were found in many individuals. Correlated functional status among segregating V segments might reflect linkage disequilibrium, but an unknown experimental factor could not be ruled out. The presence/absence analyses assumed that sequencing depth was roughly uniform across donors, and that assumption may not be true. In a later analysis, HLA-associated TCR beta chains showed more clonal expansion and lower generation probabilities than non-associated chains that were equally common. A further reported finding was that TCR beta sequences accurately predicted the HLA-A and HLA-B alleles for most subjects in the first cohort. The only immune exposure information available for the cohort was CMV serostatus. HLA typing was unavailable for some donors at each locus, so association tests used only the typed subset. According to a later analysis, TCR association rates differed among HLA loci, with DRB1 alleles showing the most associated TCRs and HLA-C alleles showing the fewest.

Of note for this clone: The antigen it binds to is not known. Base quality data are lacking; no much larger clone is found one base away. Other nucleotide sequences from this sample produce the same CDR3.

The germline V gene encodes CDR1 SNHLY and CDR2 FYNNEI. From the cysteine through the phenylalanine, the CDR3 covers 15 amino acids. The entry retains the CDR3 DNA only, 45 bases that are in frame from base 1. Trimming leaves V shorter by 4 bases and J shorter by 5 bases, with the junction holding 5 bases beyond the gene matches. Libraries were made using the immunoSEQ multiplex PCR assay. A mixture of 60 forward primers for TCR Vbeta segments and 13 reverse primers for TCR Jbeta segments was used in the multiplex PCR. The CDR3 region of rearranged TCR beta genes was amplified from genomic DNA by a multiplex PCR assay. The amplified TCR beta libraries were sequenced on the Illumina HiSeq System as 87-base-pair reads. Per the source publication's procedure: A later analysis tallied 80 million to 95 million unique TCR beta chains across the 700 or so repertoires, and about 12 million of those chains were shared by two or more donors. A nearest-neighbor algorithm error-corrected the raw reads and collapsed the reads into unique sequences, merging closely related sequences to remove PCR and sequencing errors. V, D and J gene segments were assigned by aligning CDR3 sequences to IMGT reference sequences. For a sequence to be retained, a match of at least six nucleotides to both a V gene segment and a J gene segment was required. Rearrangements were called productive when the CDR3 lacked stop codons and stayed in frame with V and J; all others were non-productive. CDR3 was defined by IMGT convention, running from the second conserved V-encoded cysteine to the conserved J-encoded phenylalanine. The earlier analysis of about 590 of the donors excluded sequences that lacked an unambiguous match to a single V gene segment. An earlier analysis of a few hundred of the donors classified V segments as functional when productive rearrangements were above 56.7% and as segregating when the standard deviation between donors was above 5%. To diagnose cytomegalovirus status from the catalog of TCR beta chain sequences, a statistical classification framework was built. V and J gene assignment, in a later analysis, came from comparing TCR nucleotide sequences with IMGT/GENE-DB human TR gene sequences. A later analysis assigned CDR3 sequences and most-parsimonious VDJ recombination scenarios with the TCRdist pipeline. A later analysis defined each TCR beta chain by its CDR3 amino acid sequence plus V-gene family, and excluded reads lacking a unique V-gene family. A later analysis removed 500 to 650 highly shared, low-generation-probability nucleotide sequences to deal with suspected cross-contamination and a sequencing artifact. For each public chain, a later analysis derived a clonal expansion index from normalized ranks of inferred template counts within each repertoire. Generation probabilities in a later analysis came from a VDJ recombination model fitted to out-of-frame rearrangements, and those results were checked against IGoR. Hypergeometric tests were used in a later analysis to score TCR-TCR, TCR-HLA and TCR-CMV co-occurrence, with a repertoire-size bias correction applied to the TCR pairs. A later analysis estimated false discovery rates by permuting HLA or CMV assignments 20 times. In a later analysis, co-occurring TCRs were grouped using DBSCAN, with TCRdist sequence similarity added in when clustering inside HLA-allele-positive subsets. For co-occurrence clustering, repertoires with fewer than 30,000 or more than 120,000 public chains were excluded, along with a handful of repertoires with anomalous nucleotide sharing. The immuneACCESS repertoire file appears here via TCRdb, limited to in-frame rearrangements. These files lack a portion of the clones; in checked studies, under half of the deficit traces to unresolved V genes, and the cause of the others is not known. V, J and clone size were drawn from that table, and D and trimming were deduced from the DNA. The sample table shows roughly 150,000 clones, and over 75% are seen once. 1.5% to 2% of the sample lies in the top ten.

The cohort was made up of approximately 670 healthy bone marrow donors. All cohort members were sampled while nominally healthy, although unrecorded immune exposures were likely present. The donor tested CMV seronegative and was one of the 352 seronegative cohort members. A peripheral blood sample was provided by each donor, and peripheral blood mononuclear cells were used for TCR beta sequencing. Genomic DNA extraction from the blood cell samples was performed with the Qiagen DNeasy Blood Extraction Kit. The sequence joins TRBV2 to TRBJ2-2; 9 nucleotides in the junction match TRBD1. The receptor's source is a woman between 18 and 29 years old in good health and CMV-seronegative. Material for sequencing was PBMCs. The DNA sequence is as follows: TGTGCCAGCAGTGGGGACAGGGCGGGGACCGGGGAGCTGTTTTTT. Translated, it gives CASSGDRAGTGELFF.